These 8 T cell receptor beta chains were all obtained from the same sample, sequenced in a study of tumor and adjacent non-tumor tissue in lung cancer. Three rounds of nested PCR, following a modified ARM-PCR protocol, produced the TCRbeta library. TCRdb passed the multiplex PCR reads through MiXCR, listing each CDR3 protein once. The sample holds fewer than 85,000 distinct CDR3 sequences, around four fifths seen once. The template was RNA from unsorted bulk tissue. Sequencing was performed on lung tumor tissue. The receptors stem from a woman aged 45 to 65 with non-small cell lung cancer.

The CDR3 DNA sequence: TGTGTCAGTAGCCAGCGACAGGGTGAAAAACTGTTTTTT. It specifies CVSSQRQGEKLFF. The rearrangement uses TRBV4-2 and TRBJ1-4; 7 positions agree with TRBD1. Germline lookup yields CDR1 LGHNA and CDR2 YNFKEQ. This CDR3 spans 13 amino acids.

The J gene is TRBJ2-1, the V gene TRBV24-1, with 12 bases matching TRBD2. V trimming: 5 bases; J trimming: 0 bases; junction bases outside the gene matches: 10. The CDR3 length is 19 residues. From germline, CDR1 is KGHDR and CDR2 SFDVKD. The CDR3, as DNA: TGTGCCACCAGTGTTGCTCCGGGACTAGCGGGCAGCTCCTACAATGAGCAGTTCTTC. It translates to CATSVAPGLAGSSYNEQFF.

With regard to this clonotype: The CDR3 ends on some other residue instead of the conserved phenylalanine or tryptophan, so this is likely a read error. The genes are TRBV11-1 and TRBJ2-5; D remains unclear. The CDR3 spans 11 residues. Germline CDR1 is SGHAT and CDR2 is FQDESV (reference sequence). Trimming took 1 base from V and 8 from J, leaving 5 bases between them. CDR3 in DNA: TGTGCCAGCAGCTTAGGCGAAACCCAGTACTTA. This codes for CASSLGETQYL.

This clonotype showed up just a few times. This CDR3 is missing its conserved last phenylalanine or tryptophan, likely due to a read error. The chain uses TRBV12-3 or TRBV12-4 and TRBJ2-7, with a weak D call TRBD2 (6 bases). The CDR3 loop spans 15 amino acids. Trimming left V 6 bases short and J 4 bases short, with 19 bases between. The CDR3 loop is CASRGTGTSAYEQYL. For the CDR3, the DNA is TGTGCCAGCAGGGGCACCGGGACTTCGGCATACGAGCAGTACCTC.

This sequence joins TRBV6-5 and TRBJ1-4, with D possibly being TRBD1 (6 bases). The germline V gene has CDR1 MNHEY and CDR2 SVGAGI. The CDR3 loop spans 15 amino acids. Between the trimmed V and J ends, which lost 6 bases and 7 bases, there was a span of 18 bases. This CDR3 is CASRLNWRGPEKLFF. The CDR3 nucleotides are TGTGCCAGCAGACTGAACTGGCGGGGGCCTGAAAAACTGTTTTTT.

Concerning this clonotype: Sequence at one end of the junction differs from germline and may be a read error. The chain's CDR3 is CASNRDLSVNYSYTF. DNA for the CDR3: TGTGCCAGCAACCGAGATTTAAGCGTTAACTATAGCTACACCTTC. This chain uses TRBV4-2 with TRBJ1-2; D is unresolved. The germline gives CDR1 LGHNA, CDR2 YNFKEQ. The CDR3 runs 15 residues.

With respect to this clonotype: This likely comes from a read error, as the CDR3 has no conserved phenylalanine or tryptophan at its end. The DNA is omitted, as the CDR3 cannot be located on it reliably, and the CDR3 follows TCRdb's listing. V gene TRBV21-1 combines with J gene TRBJ2-5. TRBV21-1 corresponds to a pseudogene. Counting both end residues, the CDR3 totals 15 amino acids. This chain's CDR3 is CASSKEAGMGETQYL.

This clonotype showed up many times. At one end the junction does not follow the germline gene, possibly because of a read error. J is TRBJ2-1 and V is TRBV7-8; possibly TRBD2 for D (6 bases). This CDR3 is 15 amino acids long. Germline V gene lookup returns CDR1 SGHVS and CDR2 FQNEAQ. The CDR3 loop is CASSPRLGSNNGQFF. The CDR3 DNA reads as TGTGCCAGCAGCCCACGACTAGGCAGCAACAATGGGCAGTTCTTC.